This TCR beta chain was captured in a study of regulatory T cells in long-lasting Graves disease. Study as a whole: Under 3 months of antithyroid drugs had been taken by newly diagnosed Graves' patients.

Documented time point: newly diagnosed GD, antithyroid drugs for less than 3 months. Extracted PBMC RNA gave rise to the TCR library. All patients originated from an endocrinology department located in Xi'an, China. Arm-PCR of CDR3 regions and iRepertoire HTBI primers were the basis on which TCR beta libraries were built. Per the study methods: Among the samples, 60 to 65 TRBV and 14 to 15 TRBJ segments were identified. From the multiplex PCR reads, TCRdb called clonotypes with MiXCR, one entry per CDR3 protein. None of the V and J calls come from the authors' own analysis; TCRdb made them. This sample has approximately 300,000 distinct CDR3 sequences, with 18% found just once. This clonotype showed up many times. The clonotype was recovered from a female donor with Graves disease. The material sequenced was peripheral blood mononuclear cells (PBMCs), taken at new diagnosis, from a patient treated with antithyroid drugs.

DNA of the CDR3: TGCAGTGCTCAGAGCGGGCCTAGCACAGATACGCAGTATTTT. It codes for CSAQSGPSTDTQYF. The chain has TRBV20-1 and TRBJ2-3; a possible D gene is TRBD2 (6 bases). Germline V lookup: CDR1 DFQATT, CDR2 SNEGSKA (reference sequence). V was pared by 5 bases and J by 0 bases, with 12 bases between. CDR3 length: 14 amino acids.